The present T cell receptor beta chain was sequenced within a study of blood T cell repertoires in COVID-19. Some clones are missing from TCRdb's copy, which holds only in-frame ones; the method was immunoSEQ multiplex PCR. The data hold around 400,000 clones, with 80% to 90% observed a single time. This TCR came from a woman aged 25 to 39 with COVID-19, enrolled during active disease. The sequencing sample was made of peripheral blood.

The CDR3 region has the DNA TGCGCCAGCAGCTTCACGGTGACAGGGAACACCGGGGAGCTGTTTTTT. It is translated as CASSFTVTGNTGELFF. This chain joins TRBV5-1 and TRBJ2-2; TRBD1 is a possible D gene (6 bases). The CDR3 sequence is 16 residues long. V was shortened by 2 bases and J by 1 base, with 12 bases between the two germline ends. CDR1 is SGHRS and CDR2 is YFSETQ in the germline V gene. The variable domain in full, completed from reference TRBV5-1 and TRBJ2-2, reads KAGVTQTPRYLIKTRGQQVTLSCSPISGHRSVSWYQQTPGQGLQFLFEYFSETQRNKGNFPGRFSGRQFSNSRSEMNVSTLELGDSALYLCASSFTVTGNTGELFFGEGSRLTVL.